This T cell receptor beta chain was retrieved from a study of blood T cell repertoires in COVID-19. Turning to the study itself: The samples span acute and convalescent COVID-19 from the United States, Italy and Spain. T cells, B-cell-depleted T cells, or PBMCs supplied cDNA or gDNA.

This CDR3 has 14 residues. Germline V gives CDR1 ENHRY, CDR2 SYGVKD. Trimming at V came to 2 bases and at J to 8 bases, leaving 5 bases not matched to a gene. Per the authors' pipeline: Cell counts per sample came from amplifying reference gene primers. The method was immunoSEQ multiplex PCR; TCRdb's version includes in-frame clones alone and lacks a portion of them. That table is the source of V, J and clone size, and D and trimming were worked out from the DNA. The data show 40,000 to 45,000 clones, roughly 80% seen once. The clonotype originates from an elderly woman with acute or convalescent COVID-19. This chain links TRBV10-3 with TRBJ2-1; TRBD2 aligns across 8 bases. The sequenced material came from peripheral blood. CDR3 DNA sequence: TGTGCCATCAGTGAGCGGGAGGGAGGAGATGAGCAGTTCTTC. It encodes CAISEREGGDEQFF.